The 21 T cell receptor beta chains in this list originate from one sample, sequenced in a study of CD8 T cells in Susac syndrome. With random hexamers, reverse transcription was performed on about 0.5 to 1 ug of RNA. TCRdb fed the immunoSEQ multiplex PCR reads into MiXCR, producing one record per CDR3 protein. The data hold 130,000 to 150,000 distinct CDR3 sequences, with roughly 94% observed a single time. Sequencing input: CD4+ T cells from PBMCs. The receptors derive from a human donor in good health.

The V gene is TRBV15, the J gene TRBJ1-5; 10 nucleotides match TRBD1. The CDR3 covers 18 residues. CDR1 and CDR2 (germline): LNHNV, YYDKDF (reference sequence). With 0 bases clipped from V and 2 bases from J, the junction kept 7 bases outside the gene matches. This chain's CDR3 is CATSRDYDRGRGNQPQHF. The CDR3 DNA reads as TGTGCCACCAGCAGAGATTATGACAGGGGGCGAGGCAATCAGCCCCAGCATTTT.

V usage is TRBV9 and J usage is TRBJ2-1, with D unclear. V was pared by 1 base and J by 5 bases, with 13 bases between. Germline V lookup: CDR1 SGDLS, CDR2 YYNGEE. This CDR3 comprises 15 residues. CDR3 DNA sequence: TGTGCCAGCAGCGTATCGACCCAGCCAGACAATGAGCAGTTCTTC. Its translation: CASSVSTQPDNEQFF.

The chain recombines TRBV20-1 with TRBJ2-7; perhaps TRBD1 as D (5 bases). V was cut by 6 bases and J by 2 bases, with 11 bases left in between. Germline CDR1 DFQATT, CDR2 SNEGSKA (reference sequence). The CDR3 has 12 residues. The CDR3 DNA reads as TGCAGTGCCCCAGACAGCCCCTACGAGCAGTACTTC. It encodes CSAPDSPYEQYF.

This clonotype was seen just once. CDR3 amino acids: CASSNHRGTGELFF. In DNA form, the CDR3 reads TGTGCCAGTAGTAACCATCGAGGCACCGGGGAGCTGTTTTTT. The chain carries TRBV19 and TRBJ2-2, with D uncertain. The CDR3 has 14 amino acids. Trimming removed 4 bases from V and 4 bases from J, with 10 bases in between. CDR1 is LNHDA and CDR2 is SQIVND in the germline V gene (reference sequence).

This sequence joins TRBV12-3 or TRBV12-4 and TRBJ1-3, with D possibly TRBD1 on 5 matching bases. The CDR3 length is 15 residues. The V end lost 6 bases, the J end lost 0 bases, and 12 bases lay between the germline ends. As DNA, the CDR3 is TGTGCCAGCAGCCTACTCAGGGACTCTGGAAACACCATATATTTT. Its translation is CASSLLRDSGNTIYF.

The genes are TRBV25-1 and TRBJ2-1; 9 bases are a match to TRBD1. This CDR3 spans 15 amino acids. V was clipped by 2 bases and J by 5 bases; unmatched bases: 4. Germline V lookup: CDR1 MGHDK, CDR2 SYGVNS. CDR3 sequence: CASSEDRGYDNEQFF. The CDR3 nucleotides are TGTGCCAGCAGTGAAGACAGGGGGTATGACAATGAGCAGTTCTTC.

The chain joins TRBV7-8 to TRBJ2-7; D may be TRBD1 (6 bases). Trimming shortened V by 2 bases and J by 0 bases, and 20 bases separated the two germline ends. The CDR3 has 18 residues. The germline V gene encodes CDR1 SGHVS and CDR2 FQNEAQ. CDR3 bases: TGTGCCAGCAGCTTACTCACCCTCGCCGACAGGAACTCCTACGAGCAGTACTTC. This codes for CASSLLTLADRNSYEQYF.

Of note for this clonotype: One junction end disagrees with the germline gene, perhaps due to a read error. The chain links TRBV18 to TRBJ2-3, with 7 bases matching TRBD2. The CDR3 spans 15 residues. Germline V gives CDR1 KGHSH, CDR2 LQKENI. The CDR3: CASSFREGSTDTQYF. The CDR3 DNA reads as TGTGCCAGCTCGTTCAGGGAGGGGAGCACAGATACTCAGTATTTT.

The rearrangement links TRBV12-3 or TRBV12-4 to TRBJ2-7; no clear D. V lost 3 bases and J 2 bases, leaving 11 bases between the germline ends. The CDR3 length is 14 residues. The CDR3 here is CASSFGRSTYEQYF. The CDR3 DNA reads TGTGCCAGCAGTTTCGGGCGGTCGACCTACGAGCAGTACTTC.

The CDR3 protein is CASSAGTDTQYF. CDR3 sequence (DNA): TGTGCCAGCAGTGCAGGCACAGATACGCAGTATTTT. The chain combines TRBV2 with TRBJ2-3; D gene uncertain. This CDR3 has 12 residues. Germline loops: CDR1 SNHLY, CDR2 FYNNEI. V was pared by 4 bases and J by 1 base, with 3 bases between.

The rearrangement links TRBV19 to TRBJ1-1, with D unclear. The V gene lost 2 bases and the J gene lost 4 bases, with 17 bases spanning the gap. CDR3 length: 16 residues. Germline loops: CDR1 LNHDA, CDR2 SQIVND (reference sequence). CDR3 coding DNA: TGTGCCAGTAGTATACTGCCAACTGGGAGCGGCACTGAAGCTTTCTTT. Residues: CASSILPTGSGTEAFF. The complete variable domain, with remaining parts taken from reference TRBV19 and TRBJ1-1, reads DGGITQSPKYLFRKEGQNVTLSCEQNLNHDAMYWYRQDPGQGLRLIYYSQIVNDFQKGDIAEGYSVSREKKESFPLTVTSAQKNPTAFYLCASSILPTGSGTEAFFGQGTRLTVV.

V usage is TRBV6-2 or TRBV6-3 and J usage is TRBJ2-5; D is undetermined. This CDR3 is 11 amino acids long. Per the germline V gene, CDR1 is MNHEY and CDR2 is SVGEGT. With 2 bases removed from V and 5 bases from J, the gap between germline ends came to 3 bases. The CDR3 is CASSYLETQYF. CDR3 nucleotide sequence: TGTGCCAGCAGTTACCTGGAGACCCAGTACTTC.

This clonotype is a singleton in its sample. CDR3 in amino acids: CASSLRRGTSKSTDTQYF. The CDR3 coding sequence is TGTGCCAGCAGCTTAAGGCGCGGGACTAGCAAAAGCACAGATACGCAGTATTTT. The rearrangement links TRBV11-2 to TRBJ2-3; 9 bases line up with TRBD2. V shed 2 bases, J shed 0 bases, and the junction held 9 bases outside the gene matches. Per the germline V gene, CDR1 is SGHAT and CDR2 is FQNNGV. This CDR3 spans 18 amino acids.

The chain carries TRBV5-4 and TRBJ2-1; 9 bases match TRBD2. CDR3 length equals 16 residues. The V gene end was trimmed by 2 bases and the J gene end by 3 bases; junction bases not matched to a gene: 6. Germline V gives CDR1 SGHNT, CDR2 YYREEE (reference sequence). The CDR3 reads CASSFSISGSYNEQFF. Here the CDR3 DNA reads TGTGCCAGCAGCTTTTCAATTAGCGGGAGCTACAATGAGCAGTTCTTC.

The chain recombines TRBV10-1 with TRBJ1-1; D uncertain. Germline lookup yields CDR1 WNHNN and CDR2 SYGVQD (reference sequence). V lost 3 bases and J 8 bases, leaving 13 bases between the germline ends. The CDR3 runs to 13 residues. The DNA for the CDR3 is TGCGCCAGCAGTGAAGGAACAGTGTTCGAAGCTTTCTTT. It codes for CASSEGTVFEAFF.

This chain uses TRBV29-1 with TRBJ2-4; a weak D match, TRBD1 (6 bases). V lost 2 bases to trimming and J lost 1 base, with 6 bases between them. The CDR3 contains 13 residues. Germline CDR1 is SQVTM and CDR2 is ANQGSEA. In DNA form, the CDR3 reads TGCAGCGTTGAAAGGGGGGCCAAAAACATTCAGTACTTC. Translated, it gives CSVERGAKNIQYF.

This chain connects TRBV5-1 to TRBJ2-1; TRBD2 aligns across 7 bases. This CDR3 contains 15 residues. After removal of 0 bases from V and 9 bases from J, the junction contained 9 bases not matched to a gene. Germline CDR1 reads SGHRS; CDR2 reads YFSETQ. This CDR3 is CASSLGSGRATEQFF. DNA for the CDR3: TGCGCCAGCAGCTTGGGATCGGGGAGGGCCACTGAGCAGTTCTTC.

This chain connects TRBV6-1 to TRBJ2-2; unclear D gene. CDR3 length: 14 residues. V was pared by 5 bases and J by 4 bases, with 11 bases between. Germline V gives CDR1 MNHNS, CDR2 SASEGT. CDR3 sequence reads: CASSSGPITGELFF. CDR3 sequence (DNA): TGTGCCAGCAGTTCCGGGCCGATCACCGGGGAGCTGTTTTTT.

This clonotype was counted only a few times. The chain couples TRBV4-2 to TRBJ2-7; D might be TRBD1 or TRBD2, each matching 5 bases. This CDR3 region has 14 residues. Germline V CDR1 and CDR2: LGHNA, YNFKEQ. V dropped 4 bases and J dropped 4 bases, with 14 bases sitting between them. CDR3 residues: CASSRDQNTYEQYF. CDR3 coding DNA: TGTGCCAGCAGCCGGGACCAAAATACGTACGAGCAGTACTTC.

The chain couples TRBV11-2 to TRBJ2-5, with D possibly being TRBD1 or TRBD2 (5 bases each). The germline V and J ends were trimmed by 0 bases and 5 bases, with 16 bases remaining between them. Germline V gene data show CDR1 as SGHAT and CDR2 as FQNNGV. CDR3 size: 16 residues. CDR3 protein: CASSLDGEGPWETQYF. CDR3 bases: TGTGCCAGCAGCTTAGATGGTGAGGGACCTTGGGAGACCCAGTACTTC.

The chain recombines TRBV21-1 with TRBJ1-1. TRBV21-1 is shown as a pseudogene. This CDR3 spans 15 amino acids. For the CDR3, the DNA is TGTGCCAACCTCCTGGAGAGGATTTATCGGCCTGAAGCTTTCTTT. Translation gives CANLLERIYRPEAFF.